The T cell receptor beta chain under discussion was sequenced for a study of T-cell memory formation after mild COVID-19. Turning to the study itself: Clustering of TCRs was largely donor specific. Whole-study results and caveats: Confirmation was lacking for SARS-CoV-2 specificity of second-wave clones that peaked on day 37.

Looked up from germline, CDR1 is SGHRS and CDR2 is YFSETQ. Trimming stripped 6 bases from V and 0 bases from J, with 9 bases between. This CDR3 has 14 residues. TCRdb re-called the 5' RACE reads with MiXCR, one entry per CDR3 protein. The top ten hold 3.5% of the sample, which has roughly 250,000 distinct CDR3 sequences, over 15% seen once. This clonotype was counted only a few times. Its antigen is not identified. The source is a man aged 18 to 29 who had mild COVID-19 (a few samples of this study predate the infection). Cell type and time point are not known. Sequencing was carried out using PBMCs or a T cell subset sorted from them (not recorded which). V and J are TRBV5-1 and TRBJ2-2; D call uncertain. Here the CDR3 DNA reads TGCGCCAGCACCGGATCCACGAACACCGGGGAGCTGTTTTTT. Protein product: CASTGSTNTGELFF.